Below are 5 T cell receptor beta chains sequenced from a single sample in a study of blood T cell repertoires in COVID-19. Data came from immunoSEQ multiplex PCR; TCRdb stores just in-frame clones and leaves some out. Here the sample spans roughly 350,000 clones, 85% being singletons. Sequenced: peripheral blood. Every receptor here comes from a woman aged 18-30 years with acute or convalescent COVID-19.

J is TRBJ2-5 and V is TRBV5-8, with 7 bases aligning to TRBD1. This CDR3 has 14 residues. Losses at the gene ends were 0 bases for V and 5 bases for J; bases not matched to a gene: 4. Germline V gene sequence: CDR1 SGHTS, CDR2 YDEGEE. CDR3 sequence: CASSLGQGVETQYF. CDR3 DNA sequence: TGTGCCAGCAGCTTGGGGCAGGGGGTGGAGACCCAGTACTTC.

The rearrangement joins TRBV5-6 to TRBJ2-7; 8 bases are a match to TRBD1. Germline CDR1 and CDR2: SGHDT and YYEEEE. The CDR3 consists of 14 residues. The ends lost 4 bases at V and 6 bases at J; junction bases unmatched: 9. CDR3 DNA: TGTGCCAGCAGCCCGGGACAGGAATTTTTCGAGCAGTACTTC. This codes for CASSPGQEFFEQYF.

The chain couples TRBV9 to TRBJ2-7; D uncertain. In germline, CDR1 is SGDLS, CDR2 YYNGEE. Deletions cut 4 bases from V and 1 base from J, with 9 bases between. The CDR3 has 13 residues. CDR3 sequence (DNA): TGTGCCAGCAGCTCTCCAGAATCCTACGAGCAGTACTTC. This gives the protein CASSSPESYEQYF.

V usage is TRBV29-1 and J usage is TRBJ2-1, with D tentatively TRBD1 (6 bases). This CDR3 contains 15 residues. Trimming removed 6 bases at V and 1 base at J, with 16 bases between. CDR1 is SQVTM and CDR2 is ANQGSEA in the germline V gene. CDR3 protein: CSVERIGQSYNEQFF. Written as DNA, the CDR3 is TGCAGCGTGGAAAGGATTGGACAGTCCTACAATGAGCAGTTCTTC.

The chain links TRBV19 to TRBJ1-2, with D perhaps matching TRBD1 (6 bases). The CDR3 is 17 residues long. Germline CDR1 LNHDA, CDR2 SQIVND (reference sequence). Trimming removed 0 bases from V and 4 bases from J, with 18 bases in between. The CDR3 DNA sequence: TGTGCCAGTAGTATAGAAGGTAGAGGACAGTCTGGCTATGGCTACACCTTC. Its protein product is CASSIEGRGQSGYGYTF. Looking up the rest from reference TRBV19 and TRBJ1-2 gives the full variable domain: DGGITQSPKYLFRKEGQNVTLSCEQNLNHDAMYWYRQDPGQGLRLIYYSQIVNDFQKGDIAEGYSVSREKKESFPLTVTSAQKNPTAFYLCASSIEGRGQSGYGYTFGSGTRLTVV.